The 21 T cell receptor beta chains presented below share a single source sample, sequenced in a study of cytomegalovirus exposure and HLA in healthy donors. PCR employed 60 Vbeta and 13 Jbeta primers. The assay was immunoSEQ multiplex PCR, and TCRdb's table has in-frame clones only and misses some. The table has some 170,000 clones, about 80% seen once. The sequencing input was PBMCs. Every receptor here comes from a girl aged 5-17 years in good health and CMV-seropositive.

The CDR3, as DNA: TGTGCCAGCTCACCGTGGGACAGGGACACTGAAGCTTTCTTT. This encodes CASSPWDRDTEAFF. The V call is TRBV18, the J call TRBJ1-1, with 9 bases lining up with TRBD1. Germline lookup yields CDR1 KGHSH and CDR2 LQKENI. The CDR3 loop spans 14 amino acids. J lost 3 bases, V lost 3 bases, and 2 bases had no gene match.

V usage is TRBV19 and J usage is TRBJ2-7; TRBD2 matches at 10 bases. Germline V gene sequence: CDR1 LNHDA, CDR2 SQIVND (reference sequence). Trimming at V came to 6 bases and at J to 6 bases, leaving 14 bases not matched to a gene. This CDR3 is built from 16 residues. CDR3 in amino acids: CASSSPPGLAFGEQYF. The CDR3 coding sequence is TGTGCCAGTAGCAGCCCCCCGGGACTAGCGTTTGGCGAGCAGTACTTC. Combining the CDR3 with reference TRBV19 and TRBJ2-7 gives the whole variable domain DGGITQSPKYLFRKEGQNVTLSCEQNLNHDAMYWYRQDPGQGLRLIYYSQIVNDFQKGDIAEGYSVSREKKESFPLTVTSAQKNPTAFYLCASSSPPGLAFGEQYFGPGTRLTVT.

This chain joins TRBV28 and TRBJ1-2; D uncertain. The germline CDR1 and CDR2 sequences are MDHEN and SYDVKM. Trimming left V 2 bases short and J 2 bases short, with 12 bases between. CDR3 length: 15 residues. The CDR3 is CASSLRSGVNYGYTF. The CDR3 nucleotides read TGTGCCAGCAGTTTAAGGTCAGGCGTCAACTATGGCTACACCTTC.

Only one count was recorded for this clone. The chain joins TRBV28 to TRBJ1-2; TRBD1 aligns across 8 bases. Germline CDR1 MDHEN, CDR2 SYDVKM. V gave up 6 bases and J gave up 7 bases; unmatched junction bases: 10. The CDR3 spans 14 residues. The CDR3 loop is CASSPQDRVGGYTF. The CDR3 DNA reads as TGTGCCAGCAGCCCTCAGGACAGGGTTGGTGGCTACACCTTC.

V usage is TRBV5-1 and J usage is TRBJ1-1; 8 bases are shared with TRBD1. Trimming removed 0 bases from V and 10 bases from J; junction bases left unmatched: 8. The CDR3 covers 14 residues. Germline CDR1 SGHRS, CDR2 YFSETQ. The CDR3 region has the DNA TGCGCCAGCAGCTTGGTAGACAGGGGATCATCAGCTTTCTTT. Translation: CASSLVDRGSSAFF.

This chain uses TRBV28 with TRBJ2-4; TRBD1 agrees at 9 bases. The germline V gene has CDR1 MDHEN and CDR2 SYDVKM. The V segment lost 2 bases and the J segment 6 bases; nucleotides outside the gene matches: 5. The CDR3 runs 15 residues. The CDR3 DNA reads as TGTGCCAGCAGTTTACCCGGACAGGGGCTAAACATTCAGTACTTC. This encodes CASSLPGQGLNIQYF.

This clone has a handful of counts. The rearrangement links TRBV7-2 to TRBJ2-7, with TRBD2 matching 11 bases. The CDR3 is 14 residues long. Trimming cost V 5 bases and J 6 bases; bases outside gene matches: 6. Germline CDR1 and CDR2: SGHTA and FQGNSA. CDR3 sequence: CASSPTSGDREQYF. Here the CDR3 DNA reads TGTGCCAGCAGCCCGACTAGCGGGGACCGCGAGCAGTACTTC. The variable domain in full, completed from reference TRBV7-2 and TRBJ2-7, reads GAGVSQSPSNKVTEKGKDVELRCDPISGHTALYWYRQSLGQGLEFLIYFQGNSAPDKSGLPSDRFSAERTGGSVSTLTIQRTQQEDSAVYLCASSPTSGDREQYFGPGTRLTVT.

This clone was seen more than once but under ten times. The V and J genes are TRBV28 and TRBJ1-5; 8 bases map to TRBD1. The length of the CDR3 is 18 residues. V lost 3 bases, J lost 0 bases, and 10 bases stayed unmatched. The germline V gene encodes CDR1 MDHEN and CDR2 SYDVKM. The CDR3 coding sequence is TGTGCCAGCAGTTTTAGACAGGGGTTAATCTATAGCAATCAGCCCCAGCATTTT. This encodes CASSFRQGLIYSNQPQHF.

The J gene is TRBJ2-3, the V gene TRBV4-1; 10 bases agree with TRBD2. Germline V gives CDR1 MGHRA, CDR2 YSYEKL. V lost 3 bases, J lost 6 bases, and 6 bases stayed unmatched. The length of the CDR3 is 15 residues. The CDR3 DNA reads as TGCGCCAGCAGCCAGGCTAGCGGGAGAGACGATACGCAGTATTTT. It yields the protein CASSQASGRDDTQYF.

The chain has TRBV5-1 and TRBJ2-1; no definite D call. Germline values: CDR1 SGHRS, CDR2 YFSETQ. V gave up 2 bases and J gave up 5 bases, with 8 bases separating them. This CDR3 region has 13 residues. The CDR3, as DNA: TGCGCCAGCAGCTTCTACAGCAACAATGAGCAGTTCTTC. Translated, it gives CASSFYSNNEQFF.

This clone has only one observation. CDR3 bases: TGCGCCAGCAGCTTGGGAGGGCGAACTAATGAAAAACTGTTTTTT. This sequence encodes CASSLGGRTNEKLFF. The chain joins TRBV5-1 to TRBJ1-4; D ambiguous. Germline CDR1 and CDR2: SGHRS and YFSETQ. Trimming removed 0 bases at V and 1 base at J, with 7 bases between. The CDR3 sequence is 15 residues long.

The V gene is TRBV6-5, the J gene TRBJ2-7; 11 nucleotides align to TRBD2. Trimming removed 0 bases from V and 3 bases from J; junction bases left unmatched: 1. The germline V gene has CDR1 MNHEY and CDR2 SVGAGI. This CDR3 has 15 residues. The chain's CDR3 is CASSYSLAGGYEQYF. CDR3 bases: TGTGCCAGCAGTTACTCCCTAGCGGGAGGCTACGAGCAGTACTTC.

The CDR3 protein is CASSFNIGGFSPQHF. In DNA form, the CDR3 reads TGTGCCAGTAGTTTTAACATTGGGGGCTTCTCGCCCCAGCATTTT. The V and J genes are TRBV19 and TRBJ1-5; weak D call: TRBD1 (6 bases). Germline V lookup: CDR1 LNHDA, CDR2 SQIVND (reference sequence). V shed 5 bases and J shed 9 bases, with 20 bases lying between them. The CDR3 has 15 residues.

The J gene is TRBJ2-7, the V gene TRBV2; the D is unclear. Trimming stripped 1 base from V and 0 bases from J, with 13 bases between. From germline, CDR1 is SNHLY and CDR2 FYNNEI. The CDR3 length is 16 residues. This CDR3 is CASSEVARRSSYEQYF. The CDR3 bases are TGTGCCAGCAGTGAAGTCGCCAGGCGAAGCTCCTACGAGCAGTACTTC. Full variable domain (remainder filled in from reference TRBV2 and TRBJ2-7): EPEVTQTPSHQVTQMGQEVILRCVPISNHLYFYWYRQILGQKVEFLVSFYNNEISEKSEIFDDQFSVERPDGSNFTLKIRSTKLEDSAMYFCASSEVARRSSYEQYFGPGTRLTVT.

The DNA of the CDR3 is TGCGCCAGCAGCCAAGCGGACAGGGCCACCTACGAGCAGTACTTC. Translating gives CASSQADRATYEQYF. The chain recombines TRBV4-3 with TRBJ2-5; 8 bases agree with TRBD1. The J call is in doubt because the DNA end fits TRBJ2-7 better. The CDR3 totals 15 residues. The germline V gene has CDR1 LGHNA and CDR2 YSLEER.

The V call is TRBV28, the J call TRBJ1-6; D unclear. Germline V gene lookup returns CDR1 MDHEN and CDR2 SYDVKM. The CDR3 has 14 residues. V gave up 4 bases and J gave up 7 bases, with 11 bases separating them. The CDR3 sequence is CASSWTLENSPLHF. In DNA, the CDR3 is TGTGCCAGCAGTTGGACTTTAGAGAATTCACCCCTCCACTTT.

This chain joins TRBV19 and TRBJ1-2; D call uncertain. The germline V and J ends were trimmed by 3 bases and 2 bases, with 7 bases remaining between them. The CDR3 extends over 13 amino acids. The germline CDR1 and CDR2 sequences are LNHDA and SQIVND (reference sequence). The CDR3 is CASSMGLNYGYTF. CDR3 bases: TGTGCCAGTAGTATGGGCCTAAACTATGGCTACACCTTC.

The CDR3 sequence: CASSQESEGLEVDEQFF. The DNA of the CDR3 is TGTGCCAGCAGCCAAGAAAGTGAGGGCTTGGAGGTCGATGAGCAGTTCTTC. The genes are TRBV4-2 and TRBJ2-1, with a tentative D call TRBD2 (5 bases). V was pared by 0 bases and J by 8 bases, with 20 bases between. Germline V gene data show CDR1 as LGHNA and CDR2 as YNFKEQ. The CDR3 sequence is 17 residues long.

This chain uses TRBV19 with TRBJ2-7; 10 bases fit TRBD1. The CDR3 runs 15 residues. J gave up 4 bases and V 7 bases, and 10 bases lay outside the gene matches. Germline V CDR1 and CDR2: LNHDA, SQIVND (reference sequence). DNA of the CDR3: TGTGCCAGTACCCGCACCGGGACAGGGGTGTACGAGCAGTACTTC. Protein: CASTRTGTGVYEQYF. The whole variable domain, remainder taken from reference TRBV19 and TRBJ2-7, is DGGITQSPKYLFRKEGQNVTLSCEQNLNHDAMYWYRQDPGQGLRLIYYSQIVNDFQKGDIAEGYSVSREKKESFPLTVTSAQKNPTAFYLCASTRTGTGVYEQYFGPGTRLTVT.

The chain combines TRBV5-1 with TRBJ1-1, with D maybe TRBD1 (6 bases). Per the germline V gene, CDR1 is SGHRS and CDR2 is YFSETQ. V gave up 1 base and J gave up 0 bases, with 7 bases separating them. The CDR3 is 14 amino acids. In nucleotides, the CDR3 is TGCGCCAGCAGCTTGACAGGGATGAACACTGAAGCTTTCTTT. Translated, it gives CASSLTGMNTEAFF. Full variable domain (outside the CDR3, taken from reference TRBV5-1 and TRBJ1-1): KAGVTQTPRYLIKTRGQQVTLSCSPISGHRSVSWYQQTPGQGLQFLFEYFSETQRNKGNFPGRFSGRQFSNSRSEMNVSTLELGDSALYLCASSLTGMNTEAFFGQGTRLTVV.

The chain combines TRBV6-1 with TRBJ2-5; D possibly corresponds to TRBD1 (6 bases). CDR3 length equals 14 residues. Looked up from germline, CDR1 is MNHNS and CDR2 is SASEGT. V gave up 6 bases and J gave up 5 bases, with 16 bases separating them. As DNA, the CDR3 is TGTGCCAGCAGCGCCACAGGGTTTTGGGAGACCCAGTACTTC. This sequence encodes CASSATGFWETQYF.